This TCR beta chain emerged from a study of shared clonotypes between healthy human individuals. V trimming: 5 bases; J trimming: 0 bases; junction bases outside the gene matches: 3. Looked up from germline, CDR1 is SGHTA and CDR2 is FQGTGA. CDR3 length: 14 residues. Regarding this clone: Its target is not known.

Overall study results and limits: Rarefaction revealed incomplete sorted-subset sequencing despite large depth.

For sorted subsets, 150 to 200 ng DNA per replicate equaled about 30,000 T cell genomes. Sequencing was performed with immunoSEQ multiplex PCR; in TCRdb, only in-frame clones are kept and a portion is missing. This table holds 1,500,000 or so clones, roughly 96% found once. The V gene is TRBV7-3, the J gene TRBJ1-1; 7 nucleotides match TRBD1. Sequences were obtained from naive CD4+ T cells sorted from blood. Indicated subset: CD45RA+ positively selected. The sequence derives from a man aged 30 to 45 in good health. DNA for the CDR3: TGTGCCAGCAGCCGGGGACAGTTGAACACTGAAGCTTTCTTT. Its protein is CASSRGQLNTEAFF.